The source of this T cell receptor (beta chain) is a study of blood T cell repertoires in COVID-19 (TCRdb year 2020). In terms of the full investigation: Samples covering the acute and convalescent phases of COVID-19 were provided by collaborators in the United States, Italy and Spain. The material from the prospective study consisted of cDNA or gDNA derived from T cells, B-cell-depleted T cells, or PBMCs. Subjects who had been exposed to COVID-19, were actively infected with it, or had recovered from it provided the deeply sampled blood TCRbeta repertoires that made up the dataset. A freely available public database, intended as a resource for researchers studying the immune response to SARS-CoV-2, is where the repertoires were released. Samples came from the ongoing ImmuneRACE study (first 160 participants) plus 1,254 subjects from 6 global collaborators. The sample metadata nearly always contained a de-identified subject ID, COVID-19 status, age in years and sex. Where HLA class I and class II types were available, the types were taken from metadata supplied by the sample provider, not from assay-based typing.

A word on this clone: Its target antigen remains unknown. No per-base quality is available; no much larger clone lies one base away.

One collaborating source in Seattle enrolled patients during active infection and followed them longitudinally through the course of disease. Whole blood was collected in K2EDTA tubes by collaborating institutions according to the institutions' own protocols. For TCRbeta analysis, collaborators shipped samples as frozen whole blood, isolated PBMCs, or DNA extracted from either of those sample types. TCRbeta CDR3 regions were amplified from genomic DNA by means of the immunoSEQ Assay, a bias-controlled multiplex PCR. As for how the authors treated the data: Within the assay, amplification of reference gene primers was used to estimate how many nucleated cells each sample contained. To quantify the absolute abundance of each unique TCRbeta CDR3 rearrangement, sequence reads were collapsed and filtered. For each sample, productive Simpson clonality was calculated by taking the square root of Simpson's diversity index across productive rearrangements. TCRdb carries this immuneACCESS record with in-frame sequences only. Its versions omit some clonotypes, under half of them owing to an unresolved V gene in the studies checked, with the rest unexplained. D and trimming were read from the DNA, whereas the V and J calls and clone size are those reported in that table. This sample gives around 190,000 clones in total; around 76% of them show up just once. The ten top clones hold approximately 8.1% of the sample.

Study-wide findings and limitations: How much clinical and demographic metadata was included differed by source and by participant, and the metadata was provided uncurated.

V and J lose 0 bases and 3 bases, and a span of 14 bases separates them. The germline V gene supplies CDR1 MNHEY and CDR2 SVGAGI. From the cysteine up to the phenylalanine, the CDR3 has a length of 16 residues. The only DNA kept is the CDR3, 48 bases in frame from the first base. The rearranged segments are TRBV6-5 and TRBJ1-1; the D gene is perhaps TRBD1, on 6 matching bases. The sequence was obtained from a woman in her sixties or seventies with COVID-19, enrolled during active disease. Sample: peripheral blood. CDR3 loop: CASSYSYSRGYTEAFF. The nucleotide sequence is given as TGTGCCAGCAGTTACTCCTACTCCAGGGGTTACACTGAAGCTTTCTTT.